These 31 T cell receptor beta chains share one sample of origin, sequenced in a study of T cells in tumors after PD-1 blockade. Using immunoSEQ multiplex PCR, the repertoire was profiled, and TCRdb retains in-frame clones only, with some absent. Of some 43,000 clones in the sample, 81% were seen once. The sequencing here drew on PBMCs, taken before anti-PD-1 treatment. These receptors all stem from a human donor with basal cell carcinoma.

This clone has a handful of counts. The CDR3 reads CARPWCQPYEQYF. CDR3 coding DNA: TGCGCCAGACCTTGGTGCCAGCCCTACGAGCAGTACTTC. The chain links TRBV5-1 to TRBJ2-7; no firm D call. Germline CDR1 is SGHRS and CDR2 is YFSETQ. Trimming left V 8 bases short and J 2 bases short, with 14 bases between. The CDR3 has 13 residues.

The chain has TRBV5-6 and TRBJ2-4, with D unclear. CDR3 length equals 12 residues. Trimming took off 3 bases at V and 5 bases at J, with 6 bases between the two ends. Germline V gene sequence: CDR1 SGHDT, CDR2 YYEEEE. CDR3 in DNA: TGTGCCAGCAGCTGGAGCGAAAACATTCAGTACTTC. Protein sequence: CASSWSENIQYF.

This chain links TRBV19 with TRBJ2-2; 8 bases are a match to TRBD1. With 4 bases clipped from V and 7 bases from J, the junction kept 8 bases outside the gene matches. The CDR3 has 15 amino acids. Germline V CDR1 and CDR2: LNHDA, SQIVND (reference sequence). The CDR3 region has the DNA TGTGCCAGTAGTACTGGACAGGGCAAAATCGGGGAGCTGTTTTTT. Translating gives CASSTGQGKIGELFF.

This CDR3 is CAWITGNNYGYTF. CDR3 in DNA: TGTGCCTGGATTACGGGAAATAACTATGGCTACACCTTC. The chain is built from TRBV30 and TRBJ1-2; unclear D gene. The germline V gene encodes CDR1 GTSNPN and CDR2 SVGIG (reference sequence). The CDR3 spans 13 residues. V was cut by 4 bases and J by 1 base, with 10 bases left in between.

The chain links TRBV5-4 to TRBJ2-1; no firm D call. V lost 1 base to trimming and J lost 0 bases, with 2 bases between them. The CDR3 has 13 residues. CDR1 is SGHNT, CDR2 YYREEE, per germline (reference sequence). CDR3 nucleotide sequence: TGTGCCAGCAGCTTGAGCTCCTACAATGAGCAGTTCTTC. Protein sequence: CASSLSSYNEQFF.

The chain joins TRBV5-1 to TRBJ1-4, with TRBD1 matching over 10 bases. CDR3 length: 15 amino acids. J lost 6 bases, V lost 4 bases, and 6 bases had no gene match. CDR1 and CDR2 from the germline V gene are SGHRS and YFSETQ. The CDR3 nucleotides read TGCGCCAGCAGCACAGGAGGGACAGGGGATGAAAAACTGTTTTTT. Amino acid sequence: CASSTGGTGDEKLFF.

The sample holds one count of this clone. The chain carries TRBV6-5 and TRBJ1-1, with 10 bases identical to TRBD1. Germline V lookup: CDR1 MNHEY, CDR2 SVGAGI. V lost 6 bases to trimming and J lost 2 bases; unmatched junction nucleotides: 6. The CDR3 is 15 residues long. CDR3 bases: TGTGCCAGCAGGCTGACAGGGGGCGCAAACACTGAAGCTTTCTTT. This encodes CASRLTGGANTEAFF.

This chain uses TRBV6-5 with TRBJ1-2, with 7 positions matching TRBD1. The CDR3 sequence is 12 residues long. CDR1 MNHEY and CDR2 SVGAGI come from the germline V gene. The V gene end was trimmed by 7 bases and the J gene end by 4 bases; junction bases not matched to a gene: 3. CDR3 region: CASKGTVYGYTF. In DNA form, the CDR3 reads TGTGCCAGCAAGGGGACAGTCTATGGCTACACCTTC.

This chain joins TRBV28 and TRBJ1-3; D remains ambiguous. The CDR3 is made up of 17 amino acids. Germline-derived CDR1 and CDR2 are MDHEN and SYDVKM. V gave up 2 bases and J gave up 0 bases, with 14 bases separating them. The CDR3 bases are TGTGCCAGCAGTTTAAGAGGAATGGGGTTCTCTGGAAACACCATATATTTT. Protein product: CASSLRGMGFSGNTIYF.

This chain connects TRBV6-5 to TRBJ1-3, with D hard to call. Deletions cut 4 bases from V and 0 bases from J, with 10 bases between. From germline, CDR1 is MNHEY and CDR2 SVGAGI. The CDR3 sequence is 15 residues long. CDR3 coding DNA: TGTGCCAGCAGTTCCCCAACAGTCTCTGGAAACACCATATATTTT. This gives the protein CASSSPTVSGNTIYF.

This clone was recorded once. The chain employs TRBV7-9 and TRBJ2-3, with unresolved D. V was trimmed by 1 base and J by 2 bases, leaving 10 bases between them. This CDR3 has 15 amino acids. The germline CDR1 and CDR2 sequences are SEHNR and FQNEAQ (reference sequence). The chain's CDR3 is CASSLVVPTTDTQYF. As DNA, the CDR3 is TGTGCCAGCAGCTTAGTTGTTCCCACCACAGATACGCAGTATTTT.

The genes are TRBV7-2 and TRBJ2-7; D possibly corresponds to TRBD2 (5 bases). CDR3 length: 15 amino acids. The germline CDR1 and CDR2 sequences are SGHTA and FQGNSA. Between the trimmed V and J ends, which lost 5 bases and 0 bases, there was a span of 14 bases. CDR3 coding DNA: TGTGCCAGCAGCGAAAGAGGGCAGTCCTCCTACGAGCAGTACTTC. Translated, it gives CASSERGQSSYEQYF. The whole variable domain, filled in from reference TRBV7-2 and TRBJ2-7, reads GAGVSQSPSNKVTEKGKDVELRCDPISGHTALYWYRQSLGQGLEFLIYFQGNSAPDKSGLPSDRFSAERTGGSVSTLTIQRTQQEDSAVYLCASSERGQSSYEQYFGPGTRLTVT.

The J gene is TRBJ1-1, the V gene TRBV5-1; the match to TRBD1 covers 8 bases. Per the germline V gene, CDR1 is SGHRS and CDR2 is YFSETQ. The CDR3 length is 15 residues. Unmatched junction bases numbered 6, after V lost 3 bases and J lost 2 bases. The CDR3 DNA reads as TGCGCCAGCAGCTACGCGGCAGGGGGCAACACTGAAGCTTTCTTT. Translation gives CASSYAAGGNTEAFF.

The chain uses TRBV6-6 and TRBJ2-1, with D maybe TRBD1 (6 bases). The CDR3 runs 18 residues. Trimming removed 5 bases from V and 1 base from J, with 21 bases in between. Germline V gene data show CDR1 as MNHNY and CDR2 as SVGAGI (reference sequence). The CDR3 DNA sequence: TGTGCCAGCAGTCGTAAACCCCGAAACAGGGCGTCCTACAATGAGCAGTTCTTC. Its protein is CASSRKPRNRASYNEQFF.

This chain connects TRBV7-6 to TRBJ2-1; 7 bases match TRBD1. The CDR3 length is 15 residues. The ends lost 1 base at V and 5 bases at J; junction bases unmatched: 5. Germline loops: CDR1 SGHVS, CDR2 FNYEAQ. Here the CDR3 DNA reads TGTGCCAGCAGCTTAGGACAGGGTATCGACAATGAGCAGTTCTTC. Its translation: CASSLGQGIDNEQFF. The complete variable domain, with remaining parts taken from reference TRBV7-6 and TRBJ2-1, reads GAGVSQSPRYKVTKRGQDVALRCDPISGHVSLYWYRQALGQGPEFLTYFNYEAQQDKSGLPNDRFSAERPEGSISTLTIQRTEQRDSAMYRCASSLGQGIDNEQFFGPGTRLTVL.

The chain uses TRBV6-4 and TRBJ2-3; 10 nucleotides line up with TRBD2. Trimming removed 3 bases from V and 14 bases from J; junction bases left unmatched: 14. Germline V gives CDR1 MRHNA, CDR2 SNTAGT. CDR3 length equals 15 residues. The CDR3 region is CASSELAGSGTKVYF. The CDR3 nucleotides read TGTGCCAGCAGTGAACTAGCGGGGAGCGGGACTAAGGTGTATTTT.

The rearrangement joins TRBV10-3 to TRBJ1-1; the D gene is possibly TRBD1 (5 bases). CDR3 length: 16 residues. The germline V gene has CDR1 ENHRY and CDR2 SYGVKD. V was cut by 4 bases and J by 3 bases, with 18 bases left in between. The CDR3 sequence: CAISGGWGREYTEAFF. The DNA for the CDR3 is TGTGCCATCAGTGGGGGATGGGGACGGGAATACACTGAAGCTTTCTTT.

The CDR3 loop reads CASSRTGATDQPQHF. In DNA, the CDR3 is TGTGCCAGCAGTCGGACAGGGGCTACGGATCAGCCCCAGCATTTT. The V and J genes are TRBV6-5 and TRBJ1-5; 9 nucleotides match TRBD1. The CDR3 runs 15 residues. Germline V lookup: CDR1 MNHEY, CDR2 SVGAGI. J lost 5 bases, V lost 5 bases, and 7 bases had no gene match.

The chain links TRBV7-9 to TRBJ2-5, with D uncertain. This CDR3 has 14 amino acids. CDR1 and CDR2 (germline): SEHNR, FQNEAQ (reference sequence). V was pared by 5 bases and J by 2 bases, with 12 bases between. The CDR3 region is CASSERTDQETQYF. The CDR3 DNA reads TGTGCCAGCAGCGAAAGGACGGATCAAGAGACCCAGTACTTC.

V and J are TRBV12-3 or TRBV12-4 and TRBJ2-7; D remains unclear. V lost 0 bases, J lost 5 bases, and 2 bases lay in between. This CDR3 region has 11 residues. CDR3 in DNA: TGTGCCAGCAGTTTAGCTGACGAGCAGTACTTC. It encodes CASSLADEQYF.

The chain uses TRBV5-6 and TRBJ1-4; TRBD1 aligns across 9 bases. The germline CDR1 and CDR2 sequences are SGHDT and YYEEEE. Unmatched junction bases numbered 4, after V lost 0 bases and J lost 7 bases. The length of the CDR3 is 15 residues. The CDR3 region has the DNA TGTGCCAGCAGCTTGGGACAGGGGGAAGTTGAAAAACTGTTTTTT. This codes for CASSLGQGEVEKLFF.

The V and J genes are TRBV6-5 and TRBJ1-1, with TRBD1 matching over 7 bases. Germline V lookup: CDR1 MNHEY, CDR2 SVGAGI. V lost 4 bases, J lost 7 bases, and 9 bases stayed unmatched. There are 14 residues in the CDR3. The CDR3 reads CASSLFTGDSEAFF. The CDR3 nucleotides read TGTGCCAGCAGTTTATTCACCGGGGACAGTGAAGCTTTCTTT.

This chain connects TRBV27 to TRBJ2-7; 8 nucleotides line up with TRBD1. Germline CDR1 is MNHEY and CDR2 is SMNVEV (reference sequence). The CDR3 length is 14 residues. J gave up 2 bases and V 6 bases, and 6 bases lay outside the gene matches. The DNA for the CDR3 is TGTGCCAGCAGAAGACAGGGGATTGCCTACGAGCAGTACTTC. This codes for CASRRQGIAYEQYF.

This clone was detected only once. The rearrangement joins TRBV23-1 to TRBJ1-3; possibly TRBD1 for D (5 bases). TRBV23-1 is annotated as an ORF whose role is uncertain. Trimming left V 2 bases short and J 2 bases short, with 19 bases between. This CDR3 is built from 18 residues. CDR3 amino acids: CASSQAGTGPDTGNTIYF. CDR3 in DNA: TGCGCCAGCAGTCAAGCCGGAACAGGACCTGACACTGGAAACACCATATATTTT.

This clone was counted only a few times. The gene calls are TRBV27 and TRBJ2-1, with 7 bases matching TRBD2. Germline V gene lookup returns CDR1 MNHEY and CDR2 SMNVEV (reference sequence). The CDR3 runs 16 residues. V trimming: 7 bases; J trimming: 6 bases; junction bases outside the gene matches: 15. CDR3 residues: CASTGGWRGTGNEQFF. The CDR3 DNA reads TGTGCCAGCACCGGGGGGTGGCGGGGGACGGGCAATGAGCAGTTCTTC.

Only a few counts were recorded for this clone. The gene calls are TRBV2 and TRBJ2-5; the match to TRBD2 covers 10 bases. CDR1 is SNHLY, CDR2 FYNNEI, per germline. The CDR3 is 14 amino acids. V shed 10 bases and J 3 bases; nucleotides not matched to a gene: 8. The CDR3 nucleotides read TGTGCCACCAAGGGGCTAGCGGGGGAAGAGACCCAGTACTTC. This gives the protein CATKGLAGEETQYF.

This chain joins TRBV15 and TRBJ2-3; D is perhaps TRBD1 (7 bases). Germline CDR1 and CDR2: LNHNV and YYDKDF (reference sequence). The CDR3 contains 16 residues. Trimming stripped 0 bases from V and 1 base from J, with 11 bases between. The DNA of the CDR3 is TGTGCCACCAGCAGAGATCAGGGGGGCCGCACAGATACGCAGTATTTT. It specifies CATSRDQGGRTDTQYF.

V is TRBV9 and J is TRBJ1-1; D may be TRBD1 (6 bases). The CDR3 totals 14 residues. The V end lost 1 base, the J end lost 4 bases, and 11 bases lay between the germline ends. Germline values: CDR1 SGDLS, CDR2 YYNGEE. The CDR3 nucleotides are TGTGCCAGCAGCGTATACAGGGAGGGCACTGAAGCTTTCTTT. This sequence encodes CASSVYREGTEAFF.

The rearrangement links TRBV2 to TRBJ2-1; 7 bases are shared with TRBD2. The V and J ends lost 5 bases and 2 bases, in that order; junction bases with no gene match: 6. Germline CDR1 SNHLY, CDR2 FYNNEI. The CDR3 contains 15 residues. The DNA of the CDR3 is TGTGCCAGCAGTAATAGCCGGGGGGCCTACAATGAGCAGTTCTTC. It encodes CASSNSRGAYNEQFF.

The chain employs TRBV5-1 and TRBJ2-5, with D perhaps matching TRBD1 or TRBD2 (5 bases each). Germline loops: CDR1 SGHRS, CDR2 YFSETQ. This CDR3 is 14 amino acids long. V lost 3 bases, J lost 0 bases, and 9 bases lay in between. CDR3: CASSSGAYQETQYF. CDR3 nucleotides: TGCGCCAGCAGCTCCGGGGCGTACCAAGAGACCCAGTACTTC.

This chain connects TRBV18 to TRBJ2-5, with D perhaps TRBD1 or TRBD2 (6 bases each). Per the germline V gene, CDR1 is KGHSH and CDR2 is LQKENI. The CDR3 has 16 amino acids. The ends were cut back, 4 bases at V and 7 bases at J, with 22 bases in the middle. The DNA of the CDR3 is TGTGCCAGCTCACAGTTTTCACAGGGAGGAATGGTGACCCAGTACTTC. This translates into CASSQFSQGGMVTQYF.